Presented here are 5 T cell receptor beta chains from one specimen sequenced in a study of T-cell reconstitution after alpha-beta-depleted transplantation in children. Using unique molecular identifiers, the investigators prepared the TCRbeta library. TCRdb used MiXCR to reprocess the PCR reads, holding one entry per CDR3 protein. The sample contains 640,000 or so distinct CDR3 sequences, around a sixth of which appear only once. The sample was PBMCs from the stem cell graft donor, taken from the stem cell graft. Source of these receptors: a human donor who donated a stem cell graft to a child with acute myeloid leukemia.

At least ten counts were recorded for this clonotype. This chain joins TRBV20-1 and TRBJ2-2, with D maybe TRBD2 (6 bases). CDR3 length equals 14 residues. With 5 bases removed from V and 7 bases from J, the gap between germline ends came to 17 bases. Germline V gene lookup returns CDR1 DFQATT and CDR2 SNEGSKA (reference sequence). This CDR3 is CSAAPSGRGGELFF. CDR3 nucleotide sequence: TGCAGTGCTGCCCCCTCGGGGCGGGGCGGGGAGCTGTTTTTT.

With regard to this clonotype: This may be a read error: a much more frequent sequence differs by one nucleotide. CDR3 sequence reads: CASSSHSLLDTQYF. In nucleotides, the CDR3 is TGTGCCAGCAGCTCTCACAGCCTACTAGATACGCAGTATTTT. V and J are TRBV5-6 and TRBJ2-3; D is uncertain. Germline V gene lookup returns CDR1 SGHDT and CDR2 YYEEEE. This CDR3 is built from 14 residues. Trimming left V 3 bases short and J 5 bases short, with 13 bases between.

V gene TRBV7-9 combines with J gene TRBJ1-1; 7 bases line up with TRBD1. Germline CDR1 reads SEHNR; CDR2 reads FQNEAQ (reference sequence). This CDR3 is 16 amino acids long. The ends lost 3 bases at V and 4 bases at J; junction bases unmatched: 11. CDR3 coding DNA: TGTGCCAGCAGCTTCCCCAGCCTCCAGGGGGTCACTGAAGCTTTCTTT. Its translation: CASSFPSLQGVTEAFF.

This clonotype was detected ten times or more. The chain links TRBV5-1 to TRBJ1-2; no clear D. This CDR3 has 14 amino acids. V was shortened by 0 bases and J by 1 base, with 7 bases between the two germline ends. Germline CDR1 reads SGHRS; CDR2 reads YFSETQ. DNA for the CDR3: TGCGCCAGCAGCTTGGCCTCAGATAACTATGGCTACACCTTC. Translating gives CASSLASDNYGYTF. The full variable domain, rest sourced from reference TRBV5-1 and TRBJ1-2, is KAGVTQTPRYLIKTRGQQVTLSCSPISGHRSVSWYQQTPGQGLQFLFEYFSETQRNKGNFPGRFSGRQFSNSRSEMNVSTLELGDSALYLCASSLASDNYGYTFGSGTRLTVV.

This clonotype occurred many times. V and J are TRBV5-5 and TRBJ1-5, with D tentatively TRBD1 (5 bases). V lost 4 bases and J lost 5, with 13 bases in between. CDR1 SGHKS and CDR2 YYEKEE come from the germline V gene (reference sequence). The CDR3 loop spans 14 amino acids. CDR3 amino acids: CASSPGTLHQPQHF. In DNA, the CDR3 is TGTGCCAGCAGCCCCGGGACCCTACATCAGCCCCAGCATTTT.